This TCR beta chain originates from a study of cytomegalovirus exposure and HLA in healthy donors. Across the study: Falling in the Caucasian-associated ancestry cluster were about 83% of about 400 genotyped donors.

Germline V gene data show CDR1 as LGHNA and CDR2 as YNFKEQ. The CDR3 has 17 residues. V shed 1 base and J shed 0 bases, with 15 bases lying between them. It was healthy bone marrow donors who served as donors. Study-wide results and limits: The investigators catalogued 150 to 200 TCR beta chains as cytomegalovirus-associated. Analysis performed later found about 17,000 TCR beta sequences associated with HLA alleles at 0.05 false discovery rate.

The PCR had 60 Vbeta and 13 Jbeta primers. Sequencing was performed with immunoSEQ multiplex PCR; in TCRdb, only in-frame clones are kept and a portion is missing. The repertoire holds around 150,000 clones, with 79% as singletons. Worth noting for this clone: Its antigen is not identified.

The genes are TRBV4-2 and TRBJ1-2; TRBD1 might be the D (6 bases). Sequencing was performed on PBMCs. This TCR came from a man over 45 in good health and CMV-seropositive. The CDR3: CASSQGQVESSNYGYTF. CDR3 bases: TGTGCCAGCAGCCAAGGACAGGTGGAATCATCTAACTATGGCTACACCTTC.